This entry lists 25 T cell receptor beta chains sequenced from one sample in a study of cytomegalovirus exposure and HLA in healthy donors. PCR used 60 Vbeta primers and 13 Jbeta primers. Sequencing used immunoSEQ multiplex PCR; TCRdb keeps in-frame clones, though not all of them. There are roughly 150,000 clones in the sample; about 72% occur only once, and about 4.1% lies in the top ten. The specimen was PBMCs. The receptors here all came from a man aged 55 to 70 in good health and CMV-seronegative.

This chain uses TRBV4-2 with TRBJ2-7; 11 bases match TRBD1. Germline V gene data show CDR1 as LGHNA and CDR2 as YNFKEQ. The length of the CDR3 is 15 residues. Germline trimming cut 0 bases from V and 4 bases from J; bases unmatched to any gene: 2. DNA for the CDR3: TGTGCCAGCAGCCAAGAAGGGACAGGGGGTTACGAGCAGTACTTC. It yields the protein CASSQEGTGGYEQYF.

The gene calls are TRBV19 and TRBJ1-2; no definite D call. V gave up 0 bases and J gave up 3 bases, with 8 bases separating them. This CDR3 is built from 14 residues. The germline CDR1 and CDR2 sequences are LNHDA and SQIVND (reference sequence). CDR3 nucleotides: TGTGCCAGTAGTATAGAGAAAAACTACTATGGCTACACCTTC. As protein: CASSIEKNYYGYTF. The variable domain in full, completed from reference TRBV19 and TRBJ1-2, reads DGGITQSPKYLFRKEGQNVTLSCEQNLNHDAMYWYRQDPGQGLRLIYYSQIVNDFQKGDIAEGYSVSREKKESFPLTVTSAQKNPTAFYLCASSIEKNYYGYTFGSGTRLTVV.

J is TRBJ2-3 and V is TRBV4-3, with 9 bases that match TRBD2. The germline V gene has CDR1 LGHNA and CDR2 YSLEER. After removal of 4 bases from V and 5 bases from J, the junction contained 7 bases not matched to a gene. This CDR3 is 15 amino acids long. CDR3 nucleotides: TGCGCCAGCAGCCCACTAGCGGGCGGAGGAGATACGCAGTATTTT. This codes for CASSPLAGGGDTQYF.

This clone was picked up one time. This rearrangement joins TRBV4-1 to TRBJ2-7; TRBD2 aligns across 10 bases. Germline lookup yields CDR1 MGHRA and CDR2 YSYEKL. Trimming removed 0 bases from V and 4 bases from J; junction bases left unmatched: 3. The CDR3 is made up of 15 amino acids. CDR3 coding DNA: TGCGCCAGCAGCCAAGACAAGCGGGAGGGGTACGAGCAGTACTTC. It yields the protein CASSQDKREGYEQYF.

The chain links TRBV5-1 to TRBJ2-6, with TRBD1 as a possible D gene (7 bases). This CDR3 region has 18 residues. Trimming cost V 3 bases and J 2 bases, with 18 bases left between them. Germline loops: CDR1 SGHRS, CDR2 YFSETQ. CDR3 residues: CASSWADRDFPGANVLTF. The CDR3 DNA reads TGCGCCAGCAGCTGGGCAGACAGGGACTTCCCTGGGGCCAACGTCCTGACTTTC.

The CDR3 spells CATSGGGASNQPQHF. The CDR3 DNA reads TGTGCCACCAGCGGGGGGGGAGCTAGCAATCAGCCCCAGCATTTT. J is TRBJ1-5 and V is TRBV28; D is possibly TRBD1 (5 bases). Germline-derived CDR1 and CDR2 are MDHEN and SYDVKM. V lost 10 bases, J lost 0 bases, and 16 bases lay in between. The CDR3 has 15 residues.

The CDR3 protein is CASSPGRLNQPQHF. The CDR3 DNA reads as TGTGCCAGTAGCCCCGGGAGACTCAATCAGCCCCAGCATTTT. The V call is TRBV19, the J call TRBJ1-5; no definite D call. Trimming stripped 6 bases from V and 3 bases from J, with 12 bases between. Germline V gene sequence: CDR1 LNHDA, CDR2 SQIVND (reference sequence). The CDR3 totals 14 residues. The full variable domain, with the rest looked up from reference TRBV19 and TRBJ1-5, is DGGITQSPKYLFRKEGQNVTLSCEQNLNHDAMYWYRQDPGQGLRLIYYSQIVNDFQKGDIAEGYSVSREKKESFPLTVTSAQKNPTAFYLCASSPGRLNQPQHFGDGTRLSIL.

The CDR3, as DNA: TGTGCCAGCAGCTTAGCTCTCGGGAGAGCTTTCTTT. Translating it yields CASSLALGRAFF. The J gene is TRBJ1-1, the V gene TRBV11-2; unclear D gene. The CDR3 totals 12 residues. Germline V gene sequence: CDR1 SGHAT, CDR2 FQNNGV. With 1 base removed from V and 10 bases from J, the gap between germline ends came to 10 bases.

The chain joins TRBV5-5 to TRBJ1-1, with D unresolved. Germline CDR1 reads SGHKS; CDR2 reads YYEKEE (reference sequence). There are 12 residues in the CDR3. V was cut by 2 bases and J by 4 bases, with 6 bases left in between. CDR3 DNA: TGTGCCAGCAGCTTTGAGGGCACTGAAGCTTTCTTT. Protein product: CASSFEGTEAFF.

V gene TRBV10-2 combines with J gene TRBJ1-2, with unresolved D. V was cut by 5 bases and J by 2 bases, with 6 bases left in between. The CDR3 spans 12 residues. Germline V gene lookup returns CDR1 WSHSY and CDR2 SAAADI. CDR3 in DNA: TGCGCCAGCAGTACCGGGAACTATGGCTACACCTTC. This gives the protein CASSTGNYGYTF.

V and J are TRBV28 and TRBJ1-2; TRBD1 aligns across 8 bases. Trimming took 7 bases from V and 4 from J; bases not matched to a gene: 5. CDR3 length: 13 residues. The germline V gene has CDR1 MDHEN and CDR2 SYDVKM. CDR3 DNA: TGTGCCAGCACCAGGGGGCGCTTCTATGGCTACACCTTC. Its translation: CASTRGRFYGYTF.

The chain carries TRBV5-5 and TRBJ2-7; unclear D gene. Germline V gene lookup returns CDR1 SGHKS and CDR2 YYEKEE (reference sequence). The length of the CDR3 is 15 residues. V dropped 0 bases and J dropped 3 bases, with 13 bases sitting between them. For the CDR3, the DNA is TGTGCCAGCAGCTTGGCATCTCCCGCAGGCTACGAGCAGTACTTC. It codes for CASSLASPAGYEQYF.

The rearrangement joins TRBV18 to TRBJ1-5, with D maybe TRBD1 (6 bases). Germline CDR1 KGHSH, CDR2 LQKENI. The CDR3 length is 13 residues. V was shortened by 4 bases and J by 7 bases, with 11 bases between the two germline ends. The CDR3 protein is CASSLGRGQPQHF. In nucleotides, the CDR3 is TGTGCCAGCTCACTCGGCAGGGGACAGCCCCAGCATTTT.

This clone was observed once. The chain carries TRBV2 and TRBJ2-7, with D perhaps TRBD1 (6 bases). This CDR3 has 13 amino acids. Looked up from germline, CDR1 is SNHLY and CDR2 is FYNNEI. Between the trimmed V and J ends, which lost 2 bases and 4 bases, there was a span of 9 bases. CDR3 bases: TGTGCCAGCAGTGAACAGGGGTTTTACGAGCAGTACTTC. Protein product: CASSEQGFYEQYF.

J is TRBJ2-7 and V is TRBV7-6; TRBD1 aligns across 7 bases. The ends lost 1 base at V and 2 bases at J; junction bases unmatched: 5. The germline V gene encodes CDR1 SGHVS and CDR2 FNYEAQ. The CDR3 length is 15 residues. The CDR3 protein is CASSLEDRPAYEQYF. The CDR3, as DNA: TGTGCCAGCAGCTTAGAGGACAGGCCCGCCTACGAGCAGTACTTC.

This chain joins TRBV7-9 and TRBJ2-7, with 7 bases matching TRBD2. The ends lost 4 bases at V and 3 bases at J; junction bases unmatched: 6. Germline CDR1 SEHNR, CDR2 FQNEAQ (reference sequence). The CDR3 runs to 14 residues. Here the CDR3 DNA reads TGTGCCAGCAGCTCGCGGGAGAACCTCTACGAGCAGTACTTC. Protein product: CASSSRENLYEQYF. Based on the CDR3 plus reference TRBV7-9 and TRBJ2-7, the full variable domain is DTGVSQNPRHKITKRGQNVTFRCDPISEHNRLYWYRQTLGQGPEFLTYFQNEAQLEKSRLLSDRFSAERPKGSFSTLEIQRTEQGDSAMYLCASSSRENLYEQYFGPGTRLTVT.

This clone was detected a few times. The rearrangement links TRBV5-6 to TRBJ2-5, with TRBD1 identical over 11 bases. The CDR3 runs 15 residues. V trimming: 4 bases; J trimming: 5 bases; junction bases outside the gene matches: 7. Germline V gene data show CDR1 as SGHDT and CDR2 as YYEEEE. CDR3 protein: CASSPDRGRLETQYF. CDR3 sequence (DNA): TGTGCCAGCAGCCCGGACAGGGGGCGATTGGAGACCCAGTACTTC.

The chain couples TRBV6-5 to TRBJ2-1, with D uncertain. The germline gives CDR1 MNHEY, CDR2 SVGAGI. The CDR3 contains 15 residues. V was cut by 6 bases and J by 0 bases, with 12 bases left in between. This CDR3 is CASSPDFSSYNEQFF. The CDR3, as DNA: TGTGCCAGCAGCCCCGACTTTAGCTCCTACAATGAGCAGTTCTTC.

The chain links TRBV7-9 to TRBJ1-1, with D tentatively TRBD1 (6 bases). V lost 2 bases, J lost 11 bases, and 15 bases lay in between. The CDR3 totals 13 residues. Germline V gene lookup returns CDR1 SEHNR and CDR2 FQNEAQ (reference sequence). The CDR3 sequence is CASSLTGGRGAFF. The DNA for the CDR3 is TGTGCCAGCAGCTTAACGGGGGGTAGGGGGGCTTTCTTT.

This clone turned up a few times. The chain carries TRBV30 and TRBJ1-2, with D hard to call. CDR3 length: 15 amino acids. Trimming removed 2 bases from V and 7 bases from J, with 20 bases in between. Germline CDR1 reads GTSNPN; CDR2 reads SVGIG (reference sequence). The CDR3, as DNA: TGTGCCTGGAGTCCTTCTTCTACCGTATCCCCTGGCTACACCTTC. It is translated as CAWSPSSTVSPGYTF.

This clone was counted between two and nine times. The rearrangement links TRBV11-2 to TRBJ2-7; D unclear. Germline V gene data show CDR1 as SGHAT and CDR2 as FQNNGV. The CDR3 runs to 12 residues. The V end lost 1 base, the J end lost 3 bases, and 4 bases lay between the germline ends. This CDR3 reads CASSLALYEQYF. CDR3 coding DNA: TGTGCCAGCAGCTTAGCCCTCTACGAGCAGTACTTC.

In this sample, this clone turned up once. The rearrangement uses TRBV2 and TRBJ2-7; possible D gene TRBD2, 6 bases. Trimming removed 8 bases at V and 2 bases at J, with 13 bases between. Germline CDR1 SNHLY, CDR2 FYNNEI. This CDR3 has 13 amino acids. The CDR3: CASGNGRPYEQYF. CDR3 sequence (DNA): TGTGCCAGCGGAAACGGGAGACCCTACGAGCAGTACTTC.

CDR3 residues: CASSLPRGLGYEQYF. The CDR3 nucleotides read TGTGCCAGCAGTCTCCCTCGGGGTTTAGGCTACGAGCAGTACTTC. The J gene is TRBJ2-7, the V gene TRBV28; a weak D match, TRBD2 (5 bases). V was clipped by 5 bases and J by 3 bases, with 17 bases between them. Per germline, CDR1 MDHEN and CDR2 SYDVKM. The CDR3 consists of 15 residues.

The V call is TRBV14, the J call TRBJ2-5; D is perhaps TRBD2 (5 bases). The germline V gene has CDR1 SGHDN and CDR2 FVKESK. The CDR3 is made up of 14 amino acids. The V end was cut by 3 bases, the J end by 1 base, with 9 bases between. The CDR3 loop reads CASSHVASQETQYF. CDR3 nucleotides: TGTGCCAGCAGCCACGTAGCGAGCCAAGAGACCCAGTACTTC.

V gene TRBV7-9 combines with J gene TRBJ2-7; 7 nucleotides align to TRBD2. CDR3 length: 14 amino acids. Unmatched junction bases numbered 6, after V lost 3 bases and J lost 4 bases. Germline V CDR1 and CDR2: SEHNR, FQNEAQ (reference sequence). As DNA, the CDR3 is TGTGCCAGCAGCTTCGGGGCTAGCGGATACGAGCAGTACTTC. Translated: CASSFGASGYEQYF.